Each of the 28 T cell receptor beta chains below was sequenced from the same sample in a study of blood T cell repertoires in COVID-19. Using immunoSEQ multiplex PCR, the repertoire was profiled, and TCRdb retains in-frame clones only, with some absent. The sample consists of approximately 200,000 clones, 84% of them appearing once. Sequenced material: PBMCs or T cells enriched from blood (not recorded which). These TCRs come from a man between 60 and 70 years old who had recovered from COVID-19.

The CDR3 sequence: CSASQPGTGGSGYTF. The CDR3 DNA reads TGCAGTGCTAGTCAGCCCGGGACAGGGGGCAGTGGCTACACCTTC. This chain links TRBV20-1 with TRBJ1-2, with 12 nucleotides matching TRBD1. The junction had 9 bases not matched to a gene; V was cut back by 3 bases and J by 7 bases. Looked up from germline, CDR1 is DFQATT and CDR2 is SNEGSKA (reference sequence). This CDR3 spans 15 amino acids.

This chain links TRBV2 with TRBJ2-3; 7 bases are shared with TRBD2. CDR1 is SNHLY, CDR2 FYNNEI, per germline. The CDR3 runs to 14 residues. After removal of 7 bases from V and 4 bases from J, the junction contained 8 bases not matched to a gene. The CDR3 protein is CASTLASGADTQYF. CDR3 DNA sequence: TGTGCCAGCACCCTGGCTAGCGGCGCAGATACGCAGTATTTT.

V gene TRBV7-9 combines with J gene TRBJ2-3, with D unclear. The CDR3 loop spans 12 amino acids. The ends were cut back, 6 bases at V and 6 bases at J, with 10 bases in the middle. The germline gives CDR1 SEHNR, CDR2 FQNEAQ (reference sequence). The chain's CDR3 is CASRPEADTQYF. The CDR3 DNA reads TGTGCCAGCAGGCCCGAGGCTGATACGCAGTATTTT.

The chain links TRBV3-1 (or the pseudogene TRBV3-2) to TRBJ1-2, with a weak D call TRBD1 (5 bases). CDR1 and CDR2 (germline): LGHDT, YNNKEL (reference sequence). The CDR3 has 14 residues. Trimming stripped 4 bases from V and 8 bases from J, with 17 bases between. In DNA, the CDR3 is TGTGCCAGCAGCCTCGGGATGCCCGGGGGAGGCTACACCTTC. Translating gives CASSLGMPGGGYTF.

This chain joins TRBV11-2 and TRBJ2-2, with D perhaps TRBD2 (5 bases). The germline CDR1 and CDR2 sequences are SGHAT and FQNNGV. This CDR3 has 16 amino acids. The V end was cut by 5 bases, the J end by 6 bases, with 19 bases between. CDR3 coding DNA: TGTGCCAGCAGCCGACGTAGCGACCCCAACCCCGGGGAGCTGTTTTTT. Protein product: CASSRRSDPNPGELFF.

This clone was seen a single time. V is TRBV5-1 and J is TRBJ2-3; 12 nucleotides match TRBD2. From germline, CDR1 is SGHRS and CDR2 YFSETQ. V was pared by 4 bases and J by 4 bases, with 4 bases of the junction left unmatched. This CDR3 comprises 15 residues. CDR3 nucleotides: TGCGCCAGCAGCACGACTAGCGGGGGTTCAGATACGCAGTATTTT. It is translated as CASSTTSGGSDTQYF.

The rearrangement joins TRBV6-5 to TRBJ1-4; 7 bases align to TRBD1. Per germline, CDR1 MNHEY and CDR2 SVGAGI. This CDR3 comprises 15 residues. V lost 5 bases to trimming and J lost 2 bases; unmatched junction nucleotides: 5. CDR3 sequence: CASSRGTATNEKLFF. CDR3 nucleotides: TGTGCCAGCAGTAGGGGGACAGCGACTAATGAAAAACTGTTTTTT.

This clone was seen only a few times. The V gene is TRBV4-2, the J gene TRBJ1-1; D unclear. Germline lookup yields CDR1 LGHNA and CDR2 YNFKEQ. V was clipped by 3 bases and J by 3 bases, with 8 bases between them. The CDR3 loop spans 13 amino acids. The CDR3 bases are TGTGCCAGCAGCCACGCCACGGACACTGAAGCTTTCTTT. It encodes CASSHATDTEAFF.

The chain has TRBV7-2 and TRBJ2-3, with D perhaps TRBD2 (7 bases). Germline V gene data show CDR1 as SGHTA and CDR2 as FQGNSA. This CDR3 spans 16 amino acids. Trimming cost V 3 bases and J 4 bases, with 17 bases left between them. This CDR3 reads CASSLYGGPSPDTQYF. CDR3 sequence (DNA): TGTGCCAGCAGCTTGTACGGGGGGCCTTCCCCAGATACGCAGTATTTT.

This clone occurred many times. This chain links TRBV18 with TRBJ2-7; possible D gene TRBD1, 6 bases. This CDR3 comprises 14 residues. Trimming took off 4 bases at V and 3 bases at J, with 13 bases between the two ends. Germline V gene lookup returns CDR1 KGHSH and CDR2 LQKENI. The CDR3 DNA reads TGTGCCAGCTCACAAACAGGGTGGGACTACGAGCAGTACTTC. Encoded protein: CASSQTGWDYEQYF.

The CDR3 DNA follows: TGTGCCAGCAGGACAGGGTCTGGCTACACCTTC. It codes for CASRTGSGYTF. The V gene is TRBV2, the J gene TRBJ1-2; 7 positions match TRBD1. Germline lookup yields CDR1 SNHLY and CDR2 FYNNEI. V dropped 6 bases and J dropped 7; count of bases not matched to a gene: 2. The CDR3 runs to 11 residues.

The V call is TRBV7-6, the J call TRBJ2-3, with TRBD1 matching 7 bases. The J segment lost 4 bases and the V segment lost 5 bases, leaving 6 bases of the junction unmatched. The CDR3 covers 14 residues. Germline V gives CDR1 SGHVS, CDR2 FNYEAQ. CDR3 coding DNA: TGTGCCAGCAGCCTTAACAGGGGAGCAGATACGCAGTATTTT. Its protein product is CASSLNRGADTQYF.

The rearrangement uses TRBV19 and TRBJ1-5, with 8 nucleotides matching TRBD1. The germline V gene encodes CDR1 LNHDA and CDR2 SQIVND (reference sequence). CDR3 length: 15 residues. J lost 3 bases, V lost 4 bases, and 5 bases had no gene match. The CDR3 DNA reads TGTGCCAGTAGTACTCGACAGGGGATCAATCAGCCCCAGCATTTT. Translation gives CASSTRQGINQPQHF.

The V call is TRBV11-3, the J call TRBJ2-3, with 10 positions matching TRBD2. The germline CDR1 and CDR2 sequences are SGHNT and YENEEA. Trimming cost V 5 bases and J 2 bases; bases outside gene matches: 4. The CDR3 is made up of 15 amino acids. CDR3 region: CASSPGLAVTDTQYF. DNA for the CDR3: TGTGCCAGCAGCCCAGGACTAGCGGTCACAGATACGCAGTATTTT.

The chain carries TRBV27 and TRBJ1-2, with 9 bases that match TRBD1. Germline V gene lookup returns CDR1 MNHEY and CDR2 SMNVEV (reference sequence). V shed 6 bases, J shed 2 bases, and the junction held 4 bases outside the gene matches. The CDR3 is 14 residues long. CDR3 DNA sequence: TGTGCCAGCAGCCTACAGGGGGCCAACTATGGCTACACCTTC. Amino acid sequence: CASSLQGANYGYTF.

The gene calls are TRBV9 and TRBJ2-3; the match to TRBD1 covers 8 bases. The germline gives CDR1 SGDLS, CDR2 YYNGEE. This CDR3 has 13 amino acids. V lost 5 bases to trimming and J lost 3 bases; unmatched junction nucleotides: 2. The CDR3 DNA reads TGTGCCAGCAGAGGACAGGGAACAGATACGCAGTATTTT. Protein: CASRGQGTDTQYF.

The chain links TRBV6-5 to TRBJ2-7; 12 bases are shared with TRBD1. The CDR3 consists of 14 residues. V lost 7 bases, J lost 5 bases, and 6 bases stayed unmatched. CDR1 is MNHEY and CDR2 is SVGAGI in the germline V gene. This CDR3 reads CASKTGTGGHEQYF. For the CDR3, the DNA is TGTGCCAGCAAAACCGGGACAGGGGGCCACGAGCAGTACTTC.

This sequence joins TRBV5-4 and TRBJ2-3; 11 nucleotides align to TRBD2. CDR1 is SGHNT and CDR2 is YYREEE in the germline V gene (reference sequence). The junction had 9 bases not matched to a gene; V was cut back by 0 bases and J by 6 bases. CDR3 size: 17 residues. The DNA of the CDR3 is TGTGCCAGCAGCTTGGGCCTACTAGCGGGGGCCGGGGATACGCAGTATTTT. Its protein product is CASSLGLLAGAGDTQYF. Looking up the rest from reference TRBV5-4 and TRBJ2-3 gives the full variable domain: ETGVTQSPTHLIKTRGQQVTLRCSSQSGHNTVSWYQQALGQGPQFIFQYYREEENGRGNFPPRFSGLQFPNYSSELNVNALELDDSALYLCASSLGLLAGAGDTQYFGPGTRLTVL.

As concerns this clone: Other DNA sequences in the sample encode the same CDR3. The V call is TRBV6-5, the J call TRBJ1-1; 10 nucleotides agree with TRBD1. J gave up 1 base and V 5 bases, and 1 base lay outside the gene matches. Germline V gives CDR1 MNHEY, CDR2 SVGAGI. The CDR3 runs 14 residues. For the CDR3, the DNA is TGTGCCAGCAGTAGACAGGGGGCGAACACTGAAGCTTTCTTT. This encodes CASSRQGANTEAFF.

J is TRBJ1-1 and V is TRBV7-2, with D possibly being TRBD1 (6 bases). This CDR3 has 15 residues. Deletions cut 1 base from V and 4 bases from J, with 13 bases between. Germline loops: CDR1 SGHTA, CDR2 FQGNSA. In DNA, the CDR3 is TGTGCCAGCAGCTTAGTAGGGGGGGACGGCACTGAAGCTTTCTTT. Its translation: CASSLVGGDGTEAFF. Using reference TRBV7-2 and TRBJ1-1 for the parts outside the CDR3, the full variable domain is GAGVSQSPSNKVTEKGKDVELRCDPISGHTALYWYRQSLGQGLEFLIYFQGNSAPDKSGLPSDRFSAERTGGSVSTLTIQRTQQEDSAVYLCASSLVGGDGTEAFFGQGTRLTVV.

V usage is TRBV28 and J usage is TRBJ1-2; TRBD1 is a possible D gene (6 bases). Per the germline V gene, CDR1 is MDHEN and CDR2 is SYDVKM. This CDR3 is 15 amino acids long. The germline V and J ends were trimmed by 7 bases and 4 bases, with 19 bases remaining between them. As DNA, the CDR3 is TGTGCCAGCAAGGGCTCGGGGGGCGTAAGCTATGGCTACACCTTC. Residues: CASKGSGGVSYGYTF.

The chain links TRBV11-3 to TRBJ1-1, with 7 bases aligning to TRBD1. The V segment lost 5 bases and the J segment 5 bases; nucleotides outside the gene matches: 11. The CDR3 is 15 amino acids. The germline V gene has CDR1 SGHNT and CDR2 YENEEA. CDR3 protein: CASSARQGASTEAFF. For the CDR3, the DNA is TGTGCCAGCAGCGCCAGACAGGGCGCGTCGACTGAAGCTTTCTTT.

This sequence joins TRBV7-2 and TRBJ1-4, with D maybe TRBD1 (5 bases). Trimming took off 2 bases at V and 5 bases at J, with 9 bases between the two ends. Germline V CDR1 and CDR2: SGHTA, FQGNSA. The CDR3 length is 14 residues. CDR3 sequence reads: CASSLRQHNEKLFF. DNA for the CDR3: TGTGCCAGCAGCTTACGACAGCACAATGAAAAACTGTTTTTT.

V is TRBV5-8 and J is TRBJ1-2; 7 nucleotides line up with TRBD1. The CDR3 runs 14 residues. CDR1 SGHTS and CDR2 YDEGEE come from the germline V gene. Trimming took 0 bases from V and 3 from J; bases not matched to a gene: 2. The CDR3 loop is CASSLGTGDYGYTF. DNA of the CDR3: TGTGCCAGCAGCTTGGGGACAGGCGACTATGGCTACACCTTC.

This clone was seen only a few times. The J gene is TRBJ2-7, the V gene TRBV7-6; 8 bases are a match to TRBD1. V shed 1 base and J 4 bases; nucleotides not matched to a gene: 6. Germline V gene data show CDR1 as SGHVS and CDR2 as FNYEAQ. There are 15 residues in the CDR3. CDR3 residues: CASSLGGQEAYEQYF. The CDR3 DNA sequence: TGTGCCAGCAGCTTAGGGGGACAGGAAGCATACGAGCAGTACTTC. Full variable domain (outside the CDR3, taken from reference TRBV7-6 and TRBJ2-7): GAGVSQSPRYKVTKRGQDVALRCDPISGHVSLYWYRQALGQGPEFLTYFNYEAQQDKSGLPNDRFSAERPEGSISTLTIQRTEQRDSAMYRCASSLGGQEAYEQYFGPGTRLTVT.

The rearrangement links TRBV7-2 to TRBJ1-2, with no clear D. V lost 1 base to trimming and J lost 3 bases, with 18 bases between them. Germline V gives CDR1 SGHTA, CDR2 FQGNSA. This CDR3 contains 17 residues. CDR3 nucleotide sequence: TGTGCCAGCAGCTTAGATTCATTCGCTAGATCATACTATGGCTACACCTTC. Translating gives CASSLDSFARSYYGYTF.

This clone has only a few counts. The sample holds other DNA sequences that translate to the same CDR3. The chain carries TRBV19 and TRBJ2-1; 9 nucleotides match TRBD1. The CDR3 runs to 13 residues. The germline V gene has CDR1 LNHDA and CDR2 SQIVND (reference sequence). V shed 6 bases and J 4 bases; nucleotides not matched to a gene: 1. Here the CDR3 reads CASRGQGYNEQFF. The CDR3 DNA follows: TGTGCCAGTAGGGGACAGGGATACAATGAGCAGTTCTTC.

V gene TRBV2 combines with J gene TRBJ1-1; TRBD1 aligns across 7 bases. The CDR3 spans 16 residues. The germline V gene has CDR1 SNHLY and CDR2 FYNNEI. The V gene end was trimmed by 6 bases and the J gene end by 7 bases; junction bases not matched to a gene: 17. The CDR3 region has the DNA TGTGCCAGCAGCGAGACCAGACAGGGACGAGGGAATGAAGCTTTCTTT. Its translation is CASSETRQGRGNEAFF.